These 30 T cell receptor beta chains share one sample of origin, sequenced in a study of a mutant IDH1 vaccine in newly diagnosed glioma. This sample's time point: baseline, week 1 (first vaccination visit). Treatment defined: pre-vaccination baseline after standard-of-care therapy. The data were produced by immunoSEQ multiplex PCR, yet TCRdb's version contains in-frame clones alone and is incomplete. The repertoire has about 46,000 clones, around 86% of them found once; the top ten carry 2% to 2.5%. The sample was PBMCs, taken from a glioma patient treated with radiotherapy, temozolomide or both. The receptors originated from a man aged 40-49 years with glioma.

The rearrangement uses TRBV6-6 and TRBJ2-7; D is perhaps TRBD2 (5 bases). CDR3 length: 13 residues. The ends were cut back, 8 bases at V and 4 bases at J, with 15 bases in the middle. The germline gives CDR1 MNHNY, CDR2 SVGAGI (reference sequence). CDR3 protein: CASALSSLYEQYF. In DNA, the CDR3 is TGTGCCAGCGCCTTGTCTAGCTTATACGAGCAGTACTTC.

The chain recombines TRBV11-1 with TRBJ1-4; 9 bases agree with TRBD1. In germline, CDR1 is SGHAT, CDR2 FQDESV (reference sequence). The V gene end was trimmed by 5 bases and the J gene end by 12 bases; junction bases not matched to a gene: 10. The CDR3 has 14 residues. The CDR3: CASSHRDRVSELFF. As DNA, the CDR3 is TGTGCCAGCAGCCACCGGGACAGGGTCTCGGAACTGTTTTTT.

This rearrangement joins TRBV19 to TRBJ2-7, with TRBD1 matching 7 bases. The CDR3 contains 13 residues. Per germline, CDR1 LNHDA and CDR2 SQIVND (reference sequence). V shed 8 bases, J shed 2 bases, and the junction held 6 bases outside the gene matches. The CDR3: CASARDSAYEQYF. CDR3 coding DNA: TGTGCCAGTGCTCGGGACAGCGCCTACGAGCAGTACTTC.

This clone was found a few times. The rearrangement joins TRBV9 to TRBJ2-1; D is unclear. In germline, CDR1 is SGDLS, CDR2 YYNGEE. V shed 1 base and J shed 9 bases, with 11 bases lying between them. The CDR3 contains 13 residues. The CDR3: CASSVISRPEQFF. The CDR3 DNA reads TGTGCCAGCAGCGTAATTTCGCGCCCTGAGCAGTTCTTC.

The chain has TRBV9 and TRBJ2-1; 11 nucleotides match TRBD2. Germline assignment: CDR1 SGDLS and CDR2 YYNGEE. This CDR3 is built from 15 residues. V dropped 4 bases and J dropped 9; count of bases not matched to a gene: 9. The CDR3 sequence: CASSLRLAGTAEQFF. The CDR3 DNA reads TGTGCCAGCAGCCTCCGACTAGCGGGAACAGCTGAGCAGTTCTTC.

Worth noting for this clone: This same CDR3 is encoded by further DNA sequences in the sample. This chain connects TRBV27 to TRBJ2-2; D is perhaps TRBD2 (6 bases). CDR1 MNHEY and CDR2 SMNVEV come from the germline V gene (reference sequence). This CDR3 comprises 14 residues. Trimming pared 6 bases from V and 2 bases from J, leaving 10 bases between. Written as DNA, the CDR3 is TGTGCCAGCAGCACGGGACTTAACACCGGGGAGCTGTTTTTT. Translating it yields CASSTGLNTGELFF.

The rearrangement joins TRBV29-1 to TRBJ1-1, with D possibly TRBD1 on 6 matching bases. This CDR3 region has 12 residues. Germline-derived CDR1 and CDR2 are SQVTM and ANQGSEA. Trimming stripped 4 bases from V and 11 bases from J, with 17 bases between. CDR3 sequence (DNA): TGCAGCGTTGCTCAAACAGGGTTTCAGGCTTTCTTT. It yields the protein CSVAQTGFQAFF.

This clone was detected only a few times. The CDR3 DNA is TGTGCCATCAGGGGGAACACTGAAGCTTTCTTT. Amino acids: CAIRGNTEAFF. This chain joins TRBV10-3 and TRBJ1-1; D is uncertain. The V and J ends lost 6 bases and 1 base respectively, with 3 bases between them. The length of the CDR3 is 11 residues. Germline-derived CDR1 and CDR2 are ENHRY and SYGVKD.

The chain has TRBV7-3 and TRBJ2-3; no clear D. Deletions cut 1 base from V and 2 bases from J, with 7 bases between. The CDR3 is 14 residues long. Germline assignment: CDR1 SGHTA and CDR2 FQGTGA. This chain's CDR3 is CASSLSGPTDTQYF. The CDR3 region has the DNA TGTGCCAGCAGCTTAAGTGGGCCCACAGATACGCAGTATTTT. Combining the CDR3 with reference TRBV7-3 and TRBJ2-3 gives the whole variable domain GAGVSQTPSNKVTEKGKYVELRCDPISGHTALYWYRQSLGQGPEFLIYFQGTGAADDSGLPNDRFFAVRPEGSVSTLKIQRTERGDSAVYLCASSLSGPTDTQYFGPGTRLTVL.

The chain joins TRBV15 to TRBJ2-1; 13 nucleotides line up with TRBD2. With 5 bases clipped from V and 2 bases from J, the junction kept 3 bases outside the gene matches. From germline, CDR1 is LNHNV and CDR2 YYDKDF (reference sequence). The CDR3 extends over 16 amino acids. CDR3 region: CATSLLAGGAYNEQFF. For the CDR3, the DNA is TGTGCCACCAGCTTACTAGCGGGGGGGGCCTACAATGAGCAGTTCTTC. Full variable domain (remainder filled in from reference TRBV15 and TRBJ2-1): DAMVIQNPRYQVTQFGKPVTLSCSQTLNHNVMYWYQQKSSQAPKLLFHYYDKDFNNEADTPDNFQSRRPNTSFCFLDIRSPGLGDTAMYLCATSLLAGGAYNEQFFGPGTRLTVL.

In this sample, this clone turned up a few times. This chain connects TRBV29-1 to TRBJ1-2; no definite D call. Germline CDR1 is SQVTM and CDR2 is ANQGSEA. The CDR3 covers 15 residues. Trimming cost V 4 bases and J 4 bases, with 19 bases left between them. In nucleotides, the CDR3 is TGCAGCGTTGTGGGTCCTCCCTCAAGATCCTATGGCTACACCTTC. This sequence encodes CSVVGPPSRSYGYTF.

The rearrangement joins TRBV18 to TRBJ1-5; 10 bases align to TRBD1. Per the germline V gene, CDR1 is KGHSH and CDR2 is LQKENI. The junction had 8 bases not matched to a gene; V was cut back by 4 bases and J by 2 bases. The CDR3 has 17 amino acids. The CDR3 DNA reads TGTGCCAGCTCACTTCGACAGGGGGCGAATGGCAATCAGCCCCAGCATTTT. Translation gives CASSLRQGANGNQPQHF.

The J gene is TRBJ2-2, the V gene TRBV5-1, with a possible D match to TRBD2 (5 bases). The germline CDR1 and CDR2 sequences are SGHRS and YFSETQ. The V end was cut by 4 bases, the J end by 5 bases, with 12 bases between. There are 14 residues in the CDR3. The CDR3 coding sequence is TGCGCCAGCAGCGTGGACTCAGGAACCGGGGAGCTGTTTTTT. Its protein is CASSVDSGTGELFF.

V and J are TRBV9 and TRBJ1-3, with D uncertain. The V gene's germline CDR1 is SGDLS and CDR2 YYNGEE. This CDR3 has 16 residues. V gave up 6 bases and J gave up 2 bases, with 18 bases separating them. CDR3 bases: TGTGCCAGCAATCAGTATGACCATCAAACTGGAAACACCATATATTTT. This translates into CASNQYDHQTGNTIYF. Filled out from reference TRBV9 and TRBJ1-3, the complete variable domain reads DSGVTQTPKHLITATGQRVTLRCSPRSGDLSVYWYQQSLDQGLQFLIQYYNGEERAKGNILERFSAQQFPDLHSELNLSSLELGDSALYFCASNQYDHQTGNTIYFGEGSWLTVV.

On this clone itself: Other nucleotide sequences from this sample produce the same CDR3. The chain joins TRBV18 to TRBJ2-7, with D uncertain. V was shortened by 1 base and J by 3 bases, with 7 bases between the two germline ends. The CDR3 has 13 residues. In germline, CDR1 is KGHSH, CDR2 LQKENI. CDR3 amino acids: CASSPQGGYEQYF. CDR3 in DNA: TGTGCCAGCTCACCACAGGGCGGCTACGAGCAGTACTTC.

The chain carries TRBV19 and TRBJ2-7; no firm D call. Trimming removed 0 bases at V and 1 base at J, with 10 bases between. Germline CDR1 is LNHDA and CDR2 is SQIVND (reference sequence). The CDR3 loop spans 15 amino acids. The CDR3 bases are TGTGCCAGTAGTATAGAGGGATACCCATCCTACGAGCAGTACTTC. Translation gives CASSIEGYPSYEQYF.

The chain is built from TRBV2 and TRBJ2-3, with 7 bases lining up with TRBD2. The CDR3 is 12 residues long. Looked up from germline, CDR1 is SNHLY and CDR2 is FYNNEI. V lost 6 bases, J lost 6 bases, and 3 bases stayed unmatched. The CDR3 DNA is TGTGCCAGCAGAGTTAGCGGGGATACGCAGTATTTT. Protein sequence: CASRVSGDTQYF. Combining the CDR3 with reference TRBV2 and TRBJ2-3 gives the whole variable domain EPEVTQTPSHQVTQMGQEVILRCVPISNHLYFYWYRQILGQKVEFLVSFYNNEISEKSEIFDDQFSVERPDGSNFTLKIRSTKLEDSAMYFCASRVSGDTQYFGPGTRLTVL.

CDR3 residues: CASSFASDYGYTF. DNA of the CDR3: TGTGCCAGCAGTTTCGCCAGTGATTATGGCTACACCTTC. This chain links TRBV28 with TRBJ1-2; D remains ambiguous. Germline CDR1 MDHEN, CDR2 SYDVKM. Trimming pared 3 bases from V and 5 bases from J, leaving 10 bases between. The CDR3 runs 13 residues.

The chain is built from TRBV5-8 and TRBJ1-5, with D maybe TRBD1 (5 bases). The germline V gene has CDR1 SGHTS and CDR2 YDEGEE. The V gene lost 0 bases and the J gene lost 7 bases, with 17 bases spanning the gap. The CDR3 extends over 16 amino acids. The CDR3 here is CASSLGGLRVGQPQHF. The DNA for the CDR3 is TGTGCCAGCAGCTTGGGCGGCCTCAGGGTTGGGCAGCCCCAGCATTTT.

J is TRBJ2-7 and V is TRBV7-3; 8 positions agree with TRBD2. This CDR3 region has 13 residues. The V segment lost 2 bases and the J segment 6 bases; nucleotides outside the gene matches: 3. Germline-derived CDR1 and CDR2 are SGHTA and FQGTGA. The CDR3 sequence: CASSLYAGGEQYF. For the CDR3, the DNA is TGTGCCAGCAGCTTATACGCGGGAGGCGAGCAGTACTTC.

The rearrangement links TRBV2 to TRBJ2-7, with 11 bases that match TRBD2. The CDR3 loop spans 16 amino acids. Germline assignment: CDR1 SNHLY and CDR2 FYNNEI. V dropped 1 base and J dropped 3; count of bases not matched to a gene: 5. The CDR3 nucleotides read TGTGCCAGCAGTGAAGTACTAGCGGGAGACTACTACGAGCAGTACTTC. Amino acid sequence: CASSEVLAGDYYEQYF. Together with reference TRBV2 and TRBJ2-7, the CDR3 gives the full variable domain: EPEVTQTPSHQVTQMGQEVILRCVPISNHLYFYWYRQILGQKVEFLVSFYNNEISEKSEIFDDQFSVERPDGSNFTLKIRSTKLEDSAMYFCASSEVLAGDYYEQYFGPGTRLTVT.

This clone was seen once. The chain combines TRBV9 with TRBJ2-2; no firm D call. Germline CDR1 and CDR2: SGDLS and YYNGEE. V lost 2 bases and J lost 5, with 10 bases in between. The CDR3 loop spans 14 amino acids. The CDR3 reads CASSVTVSTGELFF. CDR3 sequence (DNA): TGTGCCAGCAGCGTTACCGTGTCGACCGGGGAGCTGTTTTTT.

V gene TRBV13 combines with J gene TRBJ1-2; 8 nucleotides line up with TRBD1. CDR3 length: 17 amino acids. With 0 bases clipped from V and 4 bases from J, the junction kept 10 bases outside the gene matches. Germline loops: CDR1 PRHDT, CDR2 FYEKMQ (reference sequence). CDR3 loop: CASSLGRRGQGGYGYTF. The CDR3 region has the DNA TGTGCCAGCAGCTTAGGCCGAAGAGGACAGGGAGGCTATGGCTACACCTTC.

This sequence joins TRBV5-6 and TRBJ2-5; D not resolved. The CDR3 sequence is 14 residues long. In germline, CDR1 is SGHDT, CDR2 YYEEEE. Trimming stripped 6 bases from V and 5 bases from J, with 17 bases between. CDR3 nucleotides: TGTGCCAGCAAAGTGCAGGCCCTCCGGGAGACCCAGTACTTC. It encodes CASKVQALRETQYF.

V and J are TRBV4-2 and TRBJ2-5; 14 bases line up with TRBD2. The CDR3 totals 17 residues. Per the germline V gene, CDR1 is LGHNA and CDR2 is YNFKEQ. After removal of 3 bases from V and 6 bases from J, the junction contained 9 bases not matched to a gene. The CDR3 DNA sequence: TGTGCCAGCAGCCACCCCCAGGGGACTAGCGGGAGCCAGACCCAGTACTTC. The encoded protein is CASSHPQGTSGSQTQYF.

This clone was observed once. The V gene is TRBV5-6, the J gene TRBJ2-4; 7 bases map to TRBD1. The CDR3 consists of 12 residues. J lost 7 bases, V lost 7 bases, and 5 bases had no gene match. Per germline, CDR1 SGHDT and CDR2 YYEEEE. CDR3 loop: CASARDSNIQYF. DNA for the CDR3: TGTGCCAGCGCGAGGGACAGTAACATTCAGTACTTC.

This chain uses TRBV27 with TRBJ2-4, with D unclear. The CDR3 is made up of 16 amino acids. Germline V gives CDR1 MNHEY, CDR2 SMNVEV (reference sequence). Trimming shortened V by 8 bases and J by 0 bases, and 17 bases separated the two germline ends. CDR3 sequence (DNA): TGTGCCAGCGCTGCCACCAGGCGACCAGCCAAAAACATTCAGTACTTC. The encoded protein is CASAATRRPAKNIQYF.

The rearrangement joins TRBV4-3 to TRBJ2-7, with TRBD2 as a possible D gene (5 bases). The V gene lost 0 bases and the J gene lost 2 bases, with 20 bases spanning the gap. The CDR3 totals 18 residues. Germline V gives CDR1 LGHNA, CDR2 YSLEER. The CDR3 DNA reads TGCGCCAGCAGCCAAGATGGGCGACTAACGACGGGCCCCTACGAGCAGTACTTC. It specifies CASSQDGRLTTGPYEQYF.

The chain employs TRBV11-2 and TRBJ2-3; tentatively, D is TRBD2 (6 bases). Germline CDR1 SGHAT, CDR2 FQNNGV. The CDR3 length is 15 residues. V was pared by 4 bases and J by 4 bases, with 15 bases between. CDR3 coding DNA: TGTGCCAGCAGCTCGGGACCCCAGCGGGCAGATACGCAGTATTTT. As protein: CASSSGPQRADTQYF.

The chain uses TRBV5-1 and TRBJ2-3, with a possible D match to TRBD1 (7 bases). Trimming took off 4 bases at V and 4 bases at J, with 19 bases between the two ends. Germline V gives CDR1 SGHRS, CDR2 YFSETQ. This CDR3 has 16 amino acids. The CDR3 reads CASSTGTAGGADTQYF. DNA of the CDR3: TGCGCCAGCAGCACCGGGACAGCCGGGGGTGCAGATACGCAGTATTTT.